The next 18 T cell receptor beta chains were all read from a single sample in a study of T cell responses to AZD1222 COVID-19 vaccine listed by TCRdb under 2021. The sample's time point label, in plain terms: baseline before first vaccination. The method was the immunoSEQ multiplex PCR assay. TCRdb holds this immuneACCESS table with in-frame rearrangements only. Some clones are missing; in checked studies, unresolved V genes explain under half, and the rest has no known cause. The sample table holds around 94,000 clones, of which roughly 88% were seen once. Clones ranked in the top ten supply around 21% of the sample. Sequenced material: peripheral blood, taken on day 0 of AZD1222 vaccination. These receptors were collected from an adult in good health.

This chain links TRBV27 with TRBJ1-4; TRBD1 might be the D (5 bases). Trimming removed 9 bases at V and 5 bases at J, with 13 bases between. CDR3 length equals 13 residues. Looked up from germline, CDR1 is MNHEY and CDR2 is SMNVEV (reference sequence). This CDR3 is CARLGRENEKLFF. The CDR3 nucleotides read TGTGCCAGGTTGGGACGGGAGAATGAAAAACTGTTTTTT.

The CDR3 region has the DNA TGTGCCAGTAGTAAGGGGGGGGGTAGACAGCCCCAGCATTTT. This codes for CASSKGGGRQPQHF. This sequence joins TRBV19 and TRBJ1-5; D is perhaps TRBD1 (6 bases). Per the germline V gene, CDR1 is LNHDA and CDR2 is SQIVND (reference sequence). Trimming stripped 4 bases from V and 7 bases from J, with 14 bases between. The CDR3 consists of 14 residues.

The chain uses TRBV7-9 and TRBJ1-2, with a possible D match to TRBD1 (5 bases). CDR3 length equals 15 residues. Germline lookup yields CDR1 SEHNR and CDR2 FQNEAQ (reference sequence). Deletions cut 5 bases from V and 3 bases from J, with 16 bases between. The CDR3 loop reads CASSPGRGGDYGYTF. The CDR3 DNA is TGTGCCAGCAGCCCCGGGCGGGGAGGGGACTATGGCTACACCTTC.

V gene TRBV2 combines with J gene TRBJ1-5, with D perhaps TRBD1 (5 bases). The CDR3 runs to 15 residues. Germline V lookup: CDR1 SNHLY, CDR2 FYNNEI. V was cut by 3 bases and J by 7 bases, with 16 bases left in between. DNA of the CDR3: TGTGCCAGCAGTGATAATGGTCGGGGCTGGCAGCCCCAGCATTTT. Translated: CASSDNGRGWQPQHF.

This sequence joins TRBV4-3 and TRBJ2-1, with D perhaps matching TRBD1 or TRBD2 (5 bases each). The germline gives CDR1 LGHNA, CDR2 YSLEER. CDR3 length: 15 residues. V was pared by 1 base and J by 3 bases, with 10 bases between. Here the CDR3 DNA reads TGCGCCAGCAGCCAAGGGGACCGAAACTACAATGAGCAGTTCTTC. Translating it yields CASSQGDRNYNEQFF.

J is TRBJ2-3 and V is TRBV5-4, with 14 bases identical to TRBD2. V was clipped by 4 bases and J by 1 base; unmatched bases: 2. The CDR3 extends over 16 amino acids. Germline V lookup: CDR1 SGHNT, CDR2 YYREEE (reference sequence). The chain's CDR3 is CASSTGLAGGTDTQYF. CDR3 bases: TGTGCCAGCAGCACGGGACTAGCGGGGGGCACAGATACGCAGTATTTT.

This clone came up once. This rearrangement joins TRBV2 to TRBJ2-2, with 7 positions matching TRBD1. Germline CDR1 reads SNHLY; CDR2 reads FYNNEI. The CDR3 loop spans 14 amino acids. The J segment lost 4 bases and the V segment lost 4 bases, leaving 3 bases of the junction unmatched. The CDR3 bases are TGTGCCAGCAGTGGACAGGGTAGCACCGGGGAGCTGTTTTTT. Protein: CASSGQGSTGELFF.

This sequence joins TRBV19 and TRBJ1-4; D is undetermined. V lost 6 bases and J lost 4, with 15 bases in between. Germline V gene sequence: CDR1 LNHDA, CDR2 SQIVND (reference sequence). The CDR3 extends over 15 amino acids. The CDR3 DNA reads TGTGCCAGTAGCACAATGTCCGGTCTTAATGAAAAACTGTTTTTT. Translated, it gives CASSTMSGLNEKLFF.

The J gene is TRBJ2-5, the V gene TRBV20-1; no clear D. This CDR3 spans 10 amino acids. Germline V CDR1 and CDR2: DFQATT, SNEGSKA (reference sequence). Deletions cut 4 bases from V and 3 bases from J, with 3 bases between. This CDR3 is CSAKKETQYF. DNA of the CDR3: TGCAGTGCTAAAAAAGAGACCCAGTACTTC.

The chain joins TRBV10-3 to TRBJ2-5; no clear D. Germline CDR1 and CDR2: ENHRY and SYGVKD. The CDR3 sequence is 13 residues long. The V end lost 8 bases, the J end lost 0 bases, and 10 bases lay between the germline ends. CDR3: CAIQSVNQETQYF. Here the CDR3 DNA reads TGTGCCATCCAGTCGGTGAACCAAGAGACCCAGTACTTC.

The chain joins TRBV7-2 to TRBJ2-4, with D possibly TRBD2 on 6 matching bases. The CDR3 totals 15 residues. V shed 0 bases and J shed 8 bases, with 14 bases lying between them. In germline, CDR1 is SGHTA, CDR2 FQGNSA. CDR3 sequence (DNA): TGTGCCAGCAGCTTAGCGCGGCAGGGAGGTGACATTCAGTACTTC. This sequence encodes CASSLARQGGDIQYF.

This clone was detected only a few times. The rearrangement uses TRBV27 and TRBJ1-1; weak D call: TRBD1 (6 bases). The CDR3 consists of 16 residues. The V gene's germline CDR1 is MNHEY and CDR2 SMNVEV (reference sequence). Trimming took 6 bases from V and 5 from J, leaving 22 bases between them. CDR3 loop: CASSKSTGFQDTEAFF. DNA for the CDR3: TGTGCCAGCAGCAAATCTACAGGGTTTCAGGATACTGAAGCTTTCTTT.

The chain employs TRBV5-1 and TRBJ1-2; D is possibly TRBD1 (6 bases). V was clipped by 4 bases and J by 4 bases, with 14 bases between them. Germline lookup yields CDR1 SGHRS and CDR2 YFSETQ. The CDR3 totals 14 residues. The CDR3 region is CASSLRQGTYGYTF. Here the CDR3 DNA reads TGCGCCAGCAGCCTAAGGCAGGGGACCTATGGCTACACCTTC.

The chain combines TRBV6-5 with TRBJ1-1; TRBD1 aligns across 8 bases. The germline V gene has CDR1 MNHEY and CDR2 SVGAGI. The ends lost 7 bases at V and 2 bases at J; junction bases unmatched: 9. The CDR3 spans 15 residues. CDR3 region: CASTIGTGSNTEAFF. In DNA form, the CDR3 reads TGTGCCAGCACCATCGGGACAGGTTCCAACACTGAAGCTTTCTTT.

The chain combines TRBV5-6 with TRBJ1-2; D gene ambiguous. The CDR3 contains 13 residues. V shed 0 bases and J shed 3 bases, with 6 bases lying between them. Germline V gene data show CDR1 as SGHDT and CDR2 as YYEEEE. CDR3 loop: CASSLVTDYGYTF. CDR3 bases: TGTGCCAGCAGCTTGGTCACGGACTATGGCTACACCTTC.

The gene calls are TRBV6-5 and TRBJ1-1, with no clear D. The CDR3 is 14 amino acids. CDR1 is MNHEY and CDR2 is SVGAGI in the germline V gene. Trimming took 0 bases from V and 4 from J, leaving 9 bases between them. CDR3 sequence: CASSYSIASTEAFF. Here the CDR3 DNA reads TGTGCCAGCAGTTACTCGATAGCCTCCACTGAAGCTTTCTTT.

This clone was detected a few times. The CDR3 loop reads CASSLRVQETQYF. The CDR3 coding sequence is TGTGCCAGCAGCTTGCGTGTCCAAGAGACCCAGTACTTC. V usage is TRBV5-5 and J usage is TRBJ2-5; D is uncertain. Per germline, CDR1 SGHKS and CDR2 YYEKEE (reference sequence). V was trimmed by 1 base and J by 1 base, leaving 5 bases between them. This CDR3 region has 13 residues.

The gene calls are TRBV5-4 and TRBJ2-5; a weak D match, TRBD2 (6 bases). Germline CDR1 is SGHNT and CDR2 is YYREEE (reference sequence). Trimming removed 4 bases from V and 4 bases from J, with 20 bases in between. This CDR3 contains 16 residues. This CDR3 reads CASSPAGLGGGETQYF. The CDR3 bases are TGTGCCAGCAGCCCGGCGGGGCTCGGAGGAGGAGAGACCCAGTACTTC.